The 15 T cell receptor beta chains presented below share a single source sample, sequenced in a study of tumor and adjacent non-tumor tissue in lung cancer. The template was RNA from unsorted bulk tissue. The normal lung tissue was taken more than 3 cm from the tumor edge. The library came from three nested PCR rounds adapted from ARM-PCR protocols. TCRdb reprocessed the multiplex PCR reads via MiXCR and lists one record per CDR3 protein. The sample has about 50,000 distinct CDR3 sequences; 60% to 80% are singletons. The specimen was distant non-tumor lung tissue. Receptors originate from a woman aged 55-70 years with non-small cell lung cancer.

The rearrangement joins TRBV4-3 to TRBJ2-7; D possibly corresponds to TRBD1 (6 bases). Germline CDR1 reads LGHNA; CDR2 reads YSLEER. The CDR3 is 15 amino acids. The CDR3 region is CTGSFAGEFPYEQYF. The CDR3 DNA follows: TGCACCGGCAGCTTTGCAGGGGAATTCCCCTACGAGCAGTACTTC.

The chain uses TRBV20-1 and TRBJ2-1; D may be TRBD1 or TRBD2 (5 bases each). The ends were cut back, 4 bases at V and 4 bases at J, with 20 bases in the middle. The CDR3 is made up of 16 amino acids. Germline V gives CDR1 DFQATT, CDR2 SNEGSKA (reference sequence). CDR3 region: CSAKEGQGAAYNEQFF. DNA of the CDR3: TGCAGTGCTAAAGAGGGTCAAGGGGCGGCGTACAATGAGCAGTTCTTC.

This clonotype has a handful of counts. One base away lies a much larger clone, so this may be a sequencing read error. This chain links TRBV28 with TRBJ1-2; no reliable D call. The CDR3 has 15 amino acids. The germline V gene has CDR1 MDHEN and CDR2 SYDVKM. Trimming shortened V by 4 bases and J by 4 bases, and 16 bases separated the two germline ends. CDR3 residues: CASSYPSRWGYGYTF. DNA for the CDR3: TGTGCCAGCAGTTACCCCTCGAGGTGGGGCTATGGCTACACCTTC.

About this clonotype: A read error may account for a junction end that differs from germline. V is TRBV5-4 and J is TRBJ2-1; 10 nucleotides align to TRBD1. This CDR3 has 15 amino acids. CDR1 and CDR2 from the germline V gene are SGHNT and YYREEE (reference sequence). The CDR3 sequence: CASSPRQGAYNEQLF. The CDR3 DNA reads as TGTGCCAGCAGCCCTAGACAGGGGGCCTACAATGAGCAGCTCTTC.

To note about this clonotype: The junction and the germline gene differ at one end; a read error may be behind it. CDR3 DNA sequence: TGTGCCAGCAGCTTAGCCAGCAACATTGAACCTTTCTTT. Its protein product is CASSLASNIEPFF. This chain links TRBV11-2 with TRBJ1-1, with unresolved D. The CDR3 runs 13 residues. Germline V gene sequence: CDR1 SGHAT, CDR2 FQNNGV. Full variable domain (remainder filled in from reference TRBV11-2 and TRBJ1-1): EAGVAQSPRYKIIEKRQSVAFWCNPISGHATLYWYQQILGQGPKLLIQFQNNGVVDDSQLPKDRFSAERLKGVDSTLKIQPAKLEDSAVYLCASSLASNIEPFFGQGTRLTVV.

As for this clonotype: With a much larger clone just one base away, this may be a read error. For the CDR3, the DNA is TGCGGTGCTCGAGGGATTCAGGGTCCCCGCGACGAGCAGTACTTC. It translates to CGARGIQGPRDEQYF. The chain combines TRBV20-1 with TRBJ2-7; tentatively, D is TRBD1 or TRBD2 (5 bases each). The CDR3 is 15 residues long. Germline V gene data show CDR1 as DFQATT and CDR2 as SNEGSKA (reference sequence).

As concerns this clonotype: A much larger clonotype is one base distant, so this may be a read error. The CDR3 is CASSSIGDRQNYGCTF. CDR3 coding DNA: TGTGCCAGCAGTTCTATAGGGGACCGACAGAACTATGGCTGCACCTTC. This chain uses TRBV28 with TRBJ1-2; a possible D gene is TRBD1 (5 bases). From germline, CDR1 is MDHEN and CDR2 SYDVKM. CDR3 length: 16 amino acids.

The chain joins TRBV12-3 or TRBV12-4 to TRBJ2-3; D is ambiguous. The CDR3 is 16 residues long. The ends were cut back, 3 bases at V and 1 base at J, with 14 bases in the middle. The CDR3 region has the DNA TGTGCCAGCAGTTTTAACCGGGCGGTATGCACAGATACGCAGTATTTT. Its protein product is CASSFNRAVCTDTQYF.

Concerning this clonotype: Relative to the germline gene, one junction end is altered; a read error may explain this. The chain uses TRBV6-2 or TRBV6-3 and TRBJ2-7, with 9 bases identical to TRBD1. Germline lookup yields CDR1 MNHEY and CDR2 SVGEGT. The CDR3 loop spans 16 amino acids. The CDR3 coding sequence is TGTGCCAGCAGAAGCCCGGATGGACAGGGGCAATACGATCAGTACTTC. Protein product: CASRSPDGQGQYDQYF.

This clonotype has only one observation. It may be a read error: a sequence one base away is much more abundant. CDR3 nucleotide sequence: TGTGCCAGCAATTTGATCTCTGGAAACACCATATATTTT. This gives the protein CASNLISGNTIYF. V is TRBV28 and J is TRBJ1-3; D is ambiguous. V was cut by 7 bases and J by 0 bases, with 7 bases left in between. This CDR3 comprises 13 residues. The germline V gene encodes CDR1 MDHEN and CDR2 SYDVKM.

In this sample, this clonotype turned up a few times. One end of the junction does not line up with germline, which may come from a read error. The V gene is TRBV6-2 or TRBV6-3, the J gene TRBJ2-2, with 9 bases matching TRBD1. The CDR3 consists of 14 residues. The germline gives CDR1 MNHEY, CDR2 SVGEGT. The CDR3 spells CAISRTGDAGELSF. CDR3 sequence (DNA): TGTGCCATCAGTAGGACAGGGGACGCCGGGGAGCTGTCTTTT.

Comment on this clonotype: This likely comes from a read error, as the CDR3 has no conserved phenylalanine or tryptophan at its end. The DNA of the CDR3 is TGTGCCAGCAGCTTTAGACTGGCGGGGGCTTCAGAGACCCAGTACCTC. It specifies CASSFRLAGASETQYL. The chain uses TRBV7-8 and TRBJ2-5, with TRBD2 as a possible D gene (7 bases). CDR1 is SGHVS, CDR2 FQNEAQ, per germline. This CDR3 comprises 16 residues. Between the trimmed V and J ends, which lost 3 bases and 4 bases, there was a span of 18 bases.

As regards this clonotype: The junction shows a germline mismatch at one end, possibly a read error. The chain is built from TRBV11-2 and TRBJ2-4; D is uncertain. Per germline, CDR1 SGHAT and CDR2 FQNNGV. CDR3 size: 13 residues. The DNA of the CDR3 is TGTGTCAGCAGCTTTCTGAATGGGGACATTCAGTACTTC. Translating it yields CVSSFLNGDIQYF.

The chain is built from TRBV6-5 and TRBJ2-4, with a possible D match to TRBD2 (7 bases). Germline assignment: CDR1 MNHEY and CDR2 SVGAGI. The CDR3 runs 17 residues. The CDR3 is CGNRPSKGGGTKNIQYF. CDR3 nucleotides: TGTGGCAACAGACCATCGAAAGGGGGAGGGACAAAAAACATTCAGTACTTC.

On this clonotype itself: Sequence at one end of the junction differs from germline and may be a read error. V is TRBV29-1 and J is TRBJ2-2; 7 bases line up with TRBD2. Per the germline V gene, CDR1 is SQVTM and CDR2 is ANQGSEA. There are 12 residues in the CDR3. CDR3 residues: CSVVAGDGELFF. For the CDR3, the DNA is TGCAGCGTAGTAGCGGGTGACGGGGAGCTCTTTTTT.